This T cell receptor beta chain emerged from a study of CXCR3-negative and CXCR3-positive naive CD8 T cells. Study in general: The study obtained 130 million to 150 million TRB reads, about 1.5 +/- 0.3 million per library. Study-wide results and limits: Memory CD8+ cells showed much lower diversity, while both naive subsets displayed comparably high diversity. TRB CDR3s were more hydrophobic in CXCR3-positive than in CXCR3-negative naive cells.

Remarks on this clonotype: Its matching antigen is unknown.

Cells classed as naive CD8+ T cells were CD45RO-CCR7+CD27+CD95-. TRB cDNA was prepared as libraries by UMI-labeled 5' RACE. Following a re-call of the 5' RACE reads, TCRdb has one entry per CDR3 protein and lacks DNA. The table lists around 80,000 distinct CDR3 sequences. This CDR3 contains 13 residues. Looked up from germline, CDR1 is SGHTA and CDR2 is FQGNSA. The TCR was taken from a human donor in good health. Some clones in this sample may be carry-over from other donors' samples. The specimen sequenced was naive CXCR3+ CD8+ T cells from blood. The subset denotes: CD45RO-CCR7+CD27+CD95- naive CD8+ T cells expressing CXCR3 (TNR3+). V is TRBV7-2 and J is TRBJ2-7; TCRdb indicates TRBD2, and absent DNA this call remains unverified. CDR3 sequence reads: CASSLGGGYEQYF.